These T cell receptor beta chains were read from a single sample in a study of blood T cells in healthy people across ages. TCRdb reanalysed the 5' RACE reads using MiXCR and keeps one entry per CDR3 protein. The sample yields around 650,000 distinct CDR3 sequences, 32% seen once. The source material was blood. Every receptor here comes from a woman over 75 in good health. Each CDR3 is given with its conserved first and last residue. D genes are given only for firm matches. Clone size is given for some rows only: seen once, a few or many times, or a class if the clone is expanded.

v_call: TRBV6-6
clone_size: -
j_call: TRBJ1-6
d_call: TRBD1
cdr3_aa: CAGSTGQGRSPLHF
cdr3_nt: TGTGCCGGCAGCACCGGACAGGGTAGATCACCCCTCCACTTT

v_call: TRBV27
clone_size: -
j_call: TRBJ1-6
d_call: TRBD1
cdr3_aa: CASSLTSGGENSPLHF
cdr3_nt: TGTGCCAGCAGTTTAACTTCAGGGGGTGAGAATTCACCCCTCCACTTT

v_call: TRBV7-9
clone_size: many
j_call: TRBJ1-6
d_call: -
cdr3_aa: CASSLGGNRDSPLHF
cdr3_nt: TGTGCCAGCAGCTTAGGAGGGAACAGGGATTCACCCCTCCACTTT

v_call: TRBV11-2
clone_size: -
j_call: TRBJ2-7
d_call: -
cdr3_aa: CASSLASPRNPTAYEQYF
cdr3_nt: TGTGCCAGCAGCTTAGCTAGCCCTCGGAACCCGACGGCCTACGAGCAGTACTTC

v_call: TRBV5-1
clone_size: -
j_call: TRBJ2-1
d_call: -
cdr3_aa: CASSTDRGGRGYEQFF
cdr3_nt: TGCGCCAGCAGCACCGACCGTGGGGGGCGAGGCTATGAGCAGTTCTTC

v_call: TRBV6-1
clone_size: many
j_call: TRBJ2-3
d_call: -
cdr3_aa: CASSGGYRGTDTQYF
cdr3_nt: TGTGCCAGCAGTGGGGGTTACCGAGGCACAGATACGCAGTATTTT

v_call: TRBV12-3/TRBV12-4
clone_size: many
j_call: TRBJ2-1
d_call: -
cdr3_aa: CASSLDSAFSNEQFF
cdr3_nt: TGTGCCAGCAGTTTAGACTCCGCCTTTAGCAATGAGCAGTTCTTC

v_call: TRBV4-3
clone_size: -
j_call: TRBJ2-1
d_call: -
cdr3_aa: CANGSDGGSSYNEQFF
cdr3_nt: TGCGCCAACGGTTCCGACGGGGGAAGCTCCTACAATGAGCAGTTTTTC

v_call: TRBV28
clone_size: few
j_call: TRBJ2-3
d_call: TRBD1
cdr3_aa: CASRTQGQGSDTQYF
cdr3_nt: TGTGCCAGCAGAACCCAGGGACAGGGATCAGATACGCAGTATTTT

v_call: TRBV7-2
clone_size: many
j_call: TRBJ2-7
d_call: -
cdr3_aa: CASSSKGDGSYEQYF
cdr3_nt: TGTGCCAGCAGCTCCAAAGGGGACGGTTCCTACGAGCAGTACTTC

v_call: TRBV30
clone_size: many
j_call: TRBJ2-5
d_call: -
cdr3_aa: CAWSFSQETQYF
cdr3_nt: TGTGCCTGGAGTTTCAGCCAAGAGACCCAGTACTTC

v_call: TRBV5-1
clone_size: many
j_call: TRBJ1-2
d_call: TRBD1
cdr3_aa: CASRQGLSADGYTF
cdr3_nt: TGCGCCAGCAGACAGGGGTTATCGGCGGATGGCTACACCTTC

v_call: TRBV28
clone_size: few
j_call: TRBJ1-5
d_call: TRBD1
cdr3_aa: CASTSGDRVRADQPQHF
cdr3_nt: TGTGCCAGCACTTCTGGGGACAGGGTACGGGCGGATCAGCCCCAGCATTTT

v_call: TRBV7-2
clone_size: once
j_call: TRBJ2-5
d_call: -
cdr3_aa: CASSYGTLRQETQYF
cdr3_nt: TGTGCCAGCAGCTACGGGACGCTCCGCCAAGAGACCCAGTACTTC

v_call: TRBV5-1
clone_size: few
j_call: TRBJ2-2
d_call: -
cdr3_aa: CASSLSTGMAGELFF
cdr3_nt: TGCGCCAGCAGCTTGTCTACAGGGATGGCCGGGGAGCTGTTTTTT

v_call: TRBV7-2
clone_size: -
j_call: TRBJ2-7
d_call: TRBD1
cdr3_aa: CASSPTGQGLYEQYF
cdr3_nt: TGTGCCAGCAGCCCTACGGGACAGGGACTCTACGAGCAGTACTTC

v_call: TRBV30
clone_size: many
j_call: TRBJ2-1
d_call: TRBD2
cdr3_aa: CAWSLVTSGGGEQFF
cdr3_nt: TGTGCCTGGAGTTTGGTAACTAGCGGGGGTGGTGAGCAGTTCTTC

v_call: TRBV5-5
clone_size: many
j_call: TRBJ2-5
d_call: TRBD1
cdr3_aa: CASTRTGARETQYF
cdr3_nt: TGTGCCAGCACCCGGACAGGCGCCCGAGAGACCCAGTACTTC

v_call: TRBV27
clone_size: -
j_call: TRBJ1-1
d_call: -
cdr3_aa: CASRLTALGTEAFF
cdr3_nt: TGTGCCAGCAGGCTCACGGCTTTGGGTACTGAAGCTTTCTTT

v_call: TRBV5-1
clone_size: many
j_call: TRBJ2-1
d_call: TRBD1
cdr3_aa: CASSTGDRVYNEQFF
cdr3_nt: TGCGCCAGCAGCACCGGGGACAGGGTCTACAATGAGCAGTTCTTC

v_call: TRBV12-3/TRBV12-4
clone_size: many
j_call: TRBJ1-2
d_call: -
cdr3_aa: CASSPKGAYGYTF
cdr3_nt: TGTGCCAGCAGTCCCAAGGGCGCCTATGGCTACACCTTC

v_call: TRBV7-9
clone_size: -
j_call: TRBJ2-7
d_call: TRBD1
cdr3_aa: CASIPGQGYEQYF
cdr3_nt: TGTGCCAGCATTCCGGGACAGGGTTACGAGCAGTACTTC

v_call: TRBV6-2/TRBV6-3
clone_size: -
j_call: TRBJ1-4
d_call: -
cdr3_aa: CASSYGEKLFF
cdr3_nt: TGTGCCAGCAGTTACGGTGAAAAACTGTTTTTT

v_call: TRBV7-9
clone_size: many
j_call: TRBJ2-1
d_call: -
cdr3_aa: CASSPLVSNEQFF
cdr3_nt: TGTGCCAGCAGTCCGCTGGTGAGCAATGAGCAGTTCTTC

v_call: TRBV6-5
clone_size: few
j_call: TRBJ1-3
d_call: -
cdr3_aa: CASSSGVSGNTIYF
cdr3_nt: TGTGCCAGCAGTTCGGGCGTCTCAGGAAACACCATATATTTT

v_call: TRBV6-6
clone_size: -
j_call: TRBJ1-5
d_call: -
cdr3_aa: CASSRDKGNQPQHF
cdr3_nt: TGTGCCAGCAGCCGGGACAAGGGCAATCAGCCCCAGCATTTT

v_call: TRBV10-3
clone_size: many
j_call: TRBJ1-6
d_call: -
cdr3_aa: CAISERGPYNSPLHF
cdr3_nt: TGTGCCATCAGTGAACGGGGCCCCTATAATTCACCCCTCCACTTT

v_call: TRBV20-1
clone_size: -
j_call: TRBJ1-4
d_call: -
cdr3_aa: CSALQGGEKLFF
cdr3_nt: TGCAGTGCTCTACAGGGCGGTGAAAAACTGTTTTTT

v_call: TRBV20-1
clone_size: many
j_call: TRBJ1-5
d_call: TRBD1
cdr3_aa: CSARNTGGAGQPQHF
cdr3_nt: TGCAGTGCTAGAAATACAGGGGGCGCAGGTCAGCCCCAGCATTTT

v_call: TRBV6-2/TRBV6-3
clone_size: many
j_call: TRBJ2-1
d_call: -
cdr3_aa: CASSYGNGNEQFF
cdr3_nt: TGTGCCAGCAGTTACGGGAATGGCAATGAGCAGTTCTTC

v_call: TRBV6-2/TRBV6-3
clone_size: many
j_call: TRBJ2-7
d_call: -
cdr3_aa: CASNDRPYEQYF
cdr3_nt: TGTGCCAGCAATGACAGGCCCTACGAGCAGTACTTC

v_call: TRBV14
clone_size: many
j_call: TRBJ2-3
d_call: -
cdr3_aa: CASSRLGRPSTDTQYF
cdr3_nt: TGTGCCAGCAGCCGGTTGGGACGCCCGAGCACAGATACGCAGTATTTT

v_call: TRBV7-3
clone_size: -
j_call: TRBJ2-3
d_call: TRBD1
cdr3_aa: CASSSDRGAFVTDTQYF
cdr3_nt: TGTGCCAGCAGCTCCGACAGGGGAGCCTTTGTTACAGATACGCAGTATTTT

v_call: TRBV29-1
clone_size: few
j_call: TRBJ2-7
d_call: -
cdr3_aa: CSVEDGSYEQYF
cdr3_nt: TGCAGCGTTGAGGACGGCTCCTACGAGCAGTACTTC

v_call: TRBV5-6
clone_size: many
j_call: TRBJ2-1
d_call: TRBD2
cdr3_aa: CASSSSGLADNEQFF
cdr3_nt: TGTGCCAGCAGCAGTTCAGGACTAGCCGACAATGAGCAGTTCTTC

v_call: TRBV6-5
clone_size: -
j_call: TRBJ2-7
d_call: -
cdr3_aa: CASNRGGSSYEQYF
cdr3_nt: TGTGCCAGCAATCGCGGCGGAAGCTCCTACGAGCAGTACTTC

v_call: TRBV28
clone_size: many
j_call: TRBJ2-7
d_call: TRBD2
cdr3_aa: CASSRDPSGGRREQYF
cdr3_nt: TGTGCCAGCAGTCGAGACCCTAGCGGGGGCCGACGGGAGCAGTACTTC

v_call: TRBV7-2
clone_size: -
j_call: TRBJ2-3
d_call: TRBD2
cdr3_aa: CASSLALAGGLDTQYF
cdr3_nt: TGTGCCAGCAGCTTGGCCCTAGCGGGAGGGTTGGATACGCAGTATTTT

v_call: TRBV20-1
clone_size: many
j_call: TRBJ2-3
d_call: TRBD2
cdr3_aa: CSALGLAADTQYF
cdr3_nt: TGCAGTGCCCTAGGGCTAGCGGCAGATACGCAGTATTTT

v_call: TRBV6-2/TRBV6-3
clone_size: -
j_call: TRBJ2-7
d_call: TRBD2
cdr3_aa: CASSYGTSSGIQYF
cdr3_nt: TGCGCCAGCAGTTACGGGACTAGTAGCGGTATTCAATACTTC